The source of this TCR beta chain is a study of T cell repertoires in cytomegalovirus infection. The wider study: Indications of both CMV infection and matching HLA type were provided by public TCR beta signatures.

TCRdb re-called the reads through MiXCR, storing one row per CDR3 protein. Seen here are about 450,000 distinct CDR3 sequences, approximately 31% observed once, and the top ten hold around 13%. What was sequenced was PBMCs. The sequence derives from a human donor in good health (CMV status not recorded). Some clones in this sample may be carry-over from other donors' samples.

CDR3 bases: TGTGCCAGCAGCTTGGCCCGTTGGCAGCCCCAGCATTTT. The encoded protein is CASSLARWQPQHF. The chain combines TRBV5-8 with TRBJ1-5; D not certain. V shed 0 bases and J shed 7 bases, with 8 bases lying between them. CDR1 is SGHTS, CDR2 YDEGEE, per germline. This CDR3 contains 13 residues.